Below, 7 T cell receptor beta chains from the same sample are listed, as sequenced in a study of blood T cell repertoires in COVID-19. Assay used: immunoSEQ multiplex PCR; TCRdb lists only in-frame clones, some missing. The repertoire has about 330,000 clones, roughly 90% of them found once; the top ten carry under 4.5%. The sequencing input was peripheral blood. These receptors originate from a woman aged 45-59 years with active or convalescent COVID-19.

V and J are TRBV6-2 or TRBV6-3 and TRBJ2-7; unclear D gene. There are 11 residues in the CDR3. V dropped 5 bases and J dropped 5 bases, with 7 bases sitting between them. The germline V gene has CDR1 MNHEY and CDR2 SVGEGT. The CDR3 sequence: CASSPSHEQYF. CDR3 bases: TGTGCCAGCAGTCCGTCCCACGAGCAGTACTTC.

This clone appeared a single time. The CDR3 nucleotides read TGTGCCAGCAGCCCCGGAGGGTCCACTGAAGCTTTCTTT. Translation gives CASSPGGSTEAFF. The chain links TRBV7-6 to TRBJ1-1; D is undetermined. Germline CDR1 is SGHVS and CDR2 is FNYEAQ. CDR3 length: 13 residues. V was clipped by 5 bases and J by 4 bases, with 11 bases between them.

The chain links TRBV3-1 (or the pseudogene TRBV3-2) to TRBJ1-1; TRBD1 aligns across 9 bases. This CDR3 has 14 amino acids. Per the germline V gene, CDR1 is LGHDT and CDR2 is YNNKEL (reference sequence). V was clipped by 6 bases and J by 5 bases; unmatched bases: 7. The CDR3 region has the DNA TGTGCCAGCAGGCAGTGGGACAGGGTTACTGAAGCTTTCTTT. This codes for CASRQWDRVTEAFF.

V gene TRBV28 combines with J gene TRBJ1-3, with 11 bases fitting TRBD1. V shed 8 bases, J shed 5 bases, and the junction held 5 bases outside the gene matches. The CDR3 spans 14 residues. The germline CDR1 and CDR2 sequences are MDHEN and SYDVKM. The CDR3 is CASHGQGARNTIYF. CDR3 DNA sequence: TGTGCCAGCCACGGACAGGGGGCCCGAAACACCATATATTTT.

The chain links TRBV10-3 to TRBJ2-1; 9 bases match TRBD2. CDR1 ENHRY and CDR2 SYGVKD come from the germline V gene. The CDR3 extends over 15 amino acids. J gave up 5 bases and V 4 bases, and 6 bases lay outside the gene matches. In DNA, the CDR3 is TGTGCCATCAGTGCGGTAGCGGGAGCGGACAATGAGCAGTTCTTC. Its translation: CAISAVAGADNEQFF.

This chain joins TRBV6-2 or TRBV6-3 and TRBJ2-7; D ambiguous. The ends were cut back, 5 bases at V and 4 bases at J, with 15 bases in the middle. The germline CDR1 and CDR2 sequences are MNHEY and SVGEGT. The CDR3 sequence is 14 residues long. The CDR3 region is CASSPPAVTYEQYF. Here the CDR3 DNA reads TGTGCCAGCAGTCCCCCCGCGGTCACTTACGAGCAGTACTTC.

This chain joins TRBV7-3 and TRBJ2-7, with D maybe TRBD2 (5 bases). Germline CDR1 is SGHTA and CDR2 is FQGTGA. This CDR3 has 15 amino acids. The germline V and J ends were trimmed by 5 bases and 2 bases, with 16 bases remaining between them. This CDR3 reads CASSPSGSATYEQYF. In nucleotides, the CDR3 is TGTGCCAGCAGCCCGTCGGGGTCCGCGACCTACGAGCAGTACTTC.